A single T cell receptor beta chain is shown here with its context. This record comes from a study of shared clonotypes between healthy human individuals. The overall study: Three plates were used per donor for CD4 naive, three for CD4 memory, two for CD8 naive and one for CD8 memory.

This CDR3 is 13 amino acids long. V dropped 5 bases and J dropped 4 bases, with 11 bases sitting between them. Germline CDR1 and CDR2: SGHVS and FNYEAQ. Clones were sequenced by immunoSEQ multiplex PCR, and TCRdb holds only the in-frame ones, with some missing. Here the sample spans about 980,000 clones, more than 75% being singletons. CD4+ cell separation produced CD45RA+ naive and CD45RA-negative memory subsets. The sequence was collected from a man younger than 35 in good health. The gene calls are TRBV7-6 and TRBJ2-5; D tentatively fits TRBD1 or TRBD2 (5 bases each). What was sequenced was memory CD4+ T cells sorted from blood. Subset of the sample: CD45RA-negative fraction. As DNA, the CDR3 is TGTGCCAGCAGCCCCGGGACCCCAGAGACCCAGTACTTC. Its translation: CASSPGTPETQYF.